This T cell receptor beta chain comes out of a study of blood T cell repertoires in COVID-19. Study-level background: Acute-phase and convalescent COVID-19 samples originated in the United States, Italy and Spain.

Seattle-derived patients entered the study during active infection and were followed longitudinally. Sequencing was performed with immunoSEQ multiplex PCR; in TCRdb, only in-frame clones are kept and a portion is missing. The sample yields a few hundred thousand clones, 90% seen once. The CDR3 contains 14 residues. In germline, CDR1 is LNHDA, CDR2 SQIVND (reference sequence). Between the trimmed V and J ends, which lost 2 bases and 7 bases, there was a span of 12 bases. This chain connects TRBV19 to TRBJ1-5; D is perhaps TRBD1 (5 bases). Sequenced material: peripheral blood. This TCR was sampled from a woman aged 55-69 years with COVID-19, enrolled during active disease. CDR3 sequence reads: CASSIWGGEQPQHF. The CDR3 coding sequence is TGTGCCAGTAGTATATGGGGAGGGGAACAGCCCCAGCATTTT.